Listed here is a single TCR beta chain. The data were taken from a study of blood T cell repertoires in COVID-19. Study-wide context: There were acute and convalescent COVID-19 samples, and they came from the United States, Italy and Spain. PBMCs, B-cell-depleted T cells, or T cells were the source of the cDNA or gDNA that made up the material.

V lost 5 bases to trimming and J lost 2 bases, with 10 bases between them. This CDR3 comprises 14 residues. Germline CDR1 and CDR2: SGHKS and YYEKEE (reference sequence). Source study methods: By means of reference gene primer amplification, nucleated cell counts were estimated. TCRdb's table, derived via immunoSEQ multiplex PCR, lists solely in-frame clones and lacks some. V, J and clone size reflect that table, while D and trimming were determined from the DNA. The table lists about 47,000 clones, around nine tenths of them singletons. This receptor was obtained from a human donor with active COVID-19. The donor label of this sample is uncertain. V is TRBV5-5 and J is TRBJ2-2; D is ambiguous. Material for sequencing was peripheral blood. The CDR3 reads CASRRIANTGELFF. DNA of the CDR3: TGTGCCAGCAGAAGGATAGCAAACACCGGGGAGCTGTTTTTT.